This TCR beta chain originates from a study of blood T cell repertoires in COVID-19. At the level of the study: Samples of COVID-19 (acute and convalescent) were obtained from the United States, Italy and Spain. PBMCs, B-cell-depleted T cells, or T cells provided the cDNA or gDNA that made up the material.

This CDR3 comprises 19 residues. Germline V CDR1 and CDR2: KGHSH, LQKENI. V was pared by 0 bases and J by 3 bases, with 16 bases of the junction left unmatched. How the authors handled the data: Estimates of nucleated cell counts were drawn from the amplification of reference gene primers. Assay: immunoSEQ multiplex PCR; the TCRdb copy retains only in-frame clones and omits some. The DNA gave D and trimming, while V, J and clone size come from that table. The sample has under 200,000 clones, 86% seen once. The rearrangement uses TRBV18 and TRBJ2-7; 8 bases line up with TRBD1. Sequenced sample: peripheral blood. The source is a man in his fifties or sixties with acute or convalescent COVID-19. The CDR3 spells CASSPPGDRSFSLDYEQYF. CDR3 coding DNA: TGTGCCAGCTCACCACCGGGGGACAGGAGTTTTTCTCTCGACTACGAGCAGTACTTC. The whole variable domain, filled in from reference TRBV18 and TRBJ2-7, reads NAGVMQNPRHLVRRRGQEARLRCSPMKGHSHVYWYRQLPEEGLKFMVYLQKENIIDESGMPKERFSAEFPKEGPSILRIQQVVRGDSAAYFCASSPPGDRSFSLDYEQYFGPGTRLTVT.